This TCR beta chain stems from a study of T cells in Graves' hyperthyroidism and ophthalmopathy. Overall study results and limits: Most expanded thyroid clonotypes above 0.001 recurred in blood. Model-based prediction identified ophthalmopathy a median roughly 5.9 months prior to its onset.

First hyperthyroidism diagnosis is when the blood sample was obtained, before any ophthalmopathy symptoms. There were TCR beta CDR3 regions amplified from RNA transcripts. Initially, a first-round RT-PCR of the TCR CDR3 employed the HTBI primer set. TCRdb reprocessed the multiplex PCR reads with MiXCR, giving one entry per CDR3 protein. The repertoire includes around 340,000 distinct CDR3 sequences, about a sixth of them detected once, and around 35% sits in the top ten. V gave up 6 bases and J gave up 4 bases, with 15 bases separating them. Germline V gene lookup returns CDR1 MNHEY and CDR2 SMNVEV (reference sequence). This CDR3 is 14 amino acids long. This clonotype was counted many times. Antigen specificity is unknown.

J is TRBJ1-2 and V is TRBV27; a possible D gene is TRBD1 (5 bases). The material sequenced was blood. The TCR sequence derives from a woman between 25 and 40 years old with Graves' hyperthyroidism that later progressed to Graves' ophthalmopathy. In DNA, the CDR3 is TGTGCCAGCAGCGGGGGGGGGGGGTTCTATGGCTACACCTTC. It encodes CASSGGGGFYGYTF.